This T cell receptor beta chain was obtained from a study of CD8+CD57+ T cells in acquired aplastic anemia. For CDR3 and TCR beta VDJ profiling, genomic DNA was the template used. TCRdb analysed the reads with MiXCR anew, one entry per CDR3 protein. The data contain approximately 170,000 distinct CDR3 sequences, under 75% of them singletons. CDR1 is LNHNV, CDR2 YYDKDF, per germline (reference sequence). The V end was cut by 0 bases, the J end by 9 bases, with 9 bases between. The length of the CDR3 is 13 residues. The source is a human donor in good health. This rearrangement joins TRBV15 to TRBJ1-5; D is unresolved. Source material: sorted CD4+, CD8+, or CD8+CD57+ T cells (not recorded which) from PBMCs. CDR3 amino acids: CATSRDAAGPQHF. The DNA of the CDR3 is TGTGCCACCAGCAGAGATGCTGCTGGGCCCCAGCATTTT.